This T cell receptor (beta chain) was sequenced for a study of blood T cells in healthy people across ages. Donors each provided 8 to 10 milliliters of peripheral blood. This clonotype was counted only a few times. This CDR3 comprises 14 residues. V lost 7 bases and J 4 bases, leaving 17 bases between the germline ends. Germline assignment: CDR1 SNHLY and CDR2 FYNNEI. Alongside a J-beta primer mix, a sample-barcoded 5' primer served in a second PCR lasting about 7 to 12 cycles. TCRdb reprocessed the 5' RACE reads with MiXCR, giving one entry per CDR3 protein. This repertoire shows 600,000 to 800,000 distinct CDR3 sequences, roughly 20% found once; its top ten account for 3% to 4.5%.

This chain links TRBV2 with TRBJ2-7; D may be TRBD1 or TRBD2 (5 bases each). Sequencing was performed on blood. This TCR was recovered from a man aged 65-85 years in good health. Here the CDR3 DNA reads TGTGCCAGCACCCGGGACCCCGGAAATTACGAGCAGTACTTC. Protein: CASTRDPGNYEQYF.